This TCR beta chain emerged from a study of technical replicates of blood from a few donors (dated by TCRdb to about 2017). The library came from the immunoSEQ multiplex PCR assay. The table was pulled from immuneACCESS by TCRdb, which kept in-frame rearrangements only. Such tables lose some clones; where checked, under half of the loss comes from unresolved V genes, and the rest has no known cause. The sample contains more than 75,000 clones, 94% of them found a single time. The ten most abundant clones make up around 0.41% of the sample. For this clone: Its cognate antigen has yet to be identified. No qualities accompany the bases; no much larger clone lies one base away.

At the junction V is shortened by 6 bases and J by 1 base, with 12 bases in between. Including cysteine and phenylalanine, the CDR3 has 14 amino acids. Only the CDR3 part of the read is kept: 42 bases, read in frame from the first base. Taken from the germline V gene, the CDR1 and CDR2 loops are MDHEN and SYDVKM. Sequencing input: T cells isolated from PBMCs. The chain is made from TRBV28 and TRBJ1-2, and perhaps TRBD1 as D gene, on 5 matching bases. This receptor was obtained from a human donor in good health. In nucleotide form, the sequence is TGTGCCAGCAGGATGTGGGGCAGTAACTATGGCTACACCTTC. Its translation is CASRMWGSNYGYTF.